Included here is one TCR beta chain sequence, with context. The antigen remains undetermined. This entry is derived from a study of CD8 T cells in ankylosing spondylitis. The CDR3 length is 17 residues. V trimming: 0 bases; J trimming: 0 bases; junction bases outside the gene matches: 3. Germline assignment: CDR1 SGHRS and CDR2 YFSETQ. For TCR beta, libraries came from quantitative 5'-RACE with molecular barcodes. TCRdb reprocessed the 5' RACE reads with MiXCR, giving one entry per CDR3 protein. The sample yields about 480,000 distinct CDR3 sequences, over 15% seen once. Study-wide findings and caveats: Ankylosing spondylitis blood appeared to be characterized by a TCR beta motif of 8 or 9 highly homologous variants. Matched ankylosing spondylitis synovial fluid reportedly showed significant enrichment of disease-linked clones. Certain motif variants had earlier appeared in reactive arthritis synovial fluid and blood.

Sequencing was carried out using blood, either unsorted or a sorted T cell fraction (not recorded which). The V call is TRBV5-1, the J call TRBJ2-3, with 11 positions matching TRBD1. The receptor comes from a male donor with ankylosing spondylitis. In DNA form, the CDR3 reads TGCGCCAGCAGCTTGGGGACAGGGGGCTGGAGCACAGATACGCAGTATTTT. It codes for CASSLGTGGWSTDTQYF.